One sample yielded the 23 T cell receptor beta chains listed below, sequenced in a study of shared clonotypes between healthy human individuals. TCRdb keeps only in-frame clones here, not all; method: immunoSEQ multiplex PCR. The top ten clones hold 1.2% of a sample with about 2 million clones, roughly 94% of them seen once. CD8 cells classed as naive were CD45RO-negative and positively selected for CCR7, excluding terminally differentiated effector memory CD45RA+ cells. The sequencing input was naive CD8+ T cells sorted from blood. Source of these receptors: a man between 18 and 29 years old in good health.

This rearrangement joins TRBV6-1 to TRBJ1-5, with 8 bases matching TRBD1. Trimming at V came to 7 bases and at J to 1 base, leaving 6 bases not matched to a gene. The CDR3 consists of 15 residues. The germline V gene encodes CDR1 MNHNS and CDR2 SASEGT. CDR3 DNA sequence: TGTGCCAGCAACTCAGGGGGCGGGAGCAATCAGCCCCAGCATTTT. It codes for CASNSGGGSNQPQHF.

V is TRBV28 and J is TRBJ2-7, with 8 positions matching TRBD1. The germline CDR1 and CDR2 sequences are MDHEN and SYDVKM. This CDR3 spans 14 amino acids. V was clipped by 5 bases and J by 3 bases; unmatched bases: 6. CDR3 coding DNA: TGTGCCAGCAGTGGGACAGGTTGGGGCTACGAGCAGTACTTC. Translating gives CASSGTGWGYEQYF.

J is TRBJ2-1 and V is TRBV19; D unclear. V was clipped by 0 bases and J by 7 bases, with 7 bases between them. Germline-derived CDR1 and CDR2 are LNHDA and SQIVND (reference sequence). This CDR3 is built from 13 residues. Here the CDR3 DNA reads TGTGCCAGTAGTATAGACCTCGGAAATGAGCAGTTCTTC. It specifies CASSIDLGNEQFF.

This sequence joins TRBV27 and TRBJ2-1; TRBD2 matches at 11 bases. Per the germline V gene, CDR1 is MNHEY and CDR2 is SMNVEV (reference sequence). The CDR3 is 17 amino acids. With 4 bases clipped from V and 4 bases from J, the junction kept 9 bases outside the gene matches. The CDR3 protein is CASSYFGGLAVYNEQFF. For the CDR3, the DNA is TGTGCCAGCAGTTACTTCGGGGGACTAGCGGTTTACAATGAGCAGTTCTTC.

The rearrangement uses TRBV19 and TRBJ2-1, with 10 nucleotides matching TRBD1. CDR1 is LNHDA, CDR2 SQIVND, per germline (reference sequence). The CDR3 consists of 17 residues. V lost 0 bases and J lost 8; bases outside the gene matches: 10. CDR3 in amino acids: CASSIDYAGQGTDEQFF. The CDR3 region has the DNA TGTGCCAGTAGTATAGACTATGCGGGACAGGGGACCGATGAGCAGTTCTTC.

The genes are TRBV11-3 and TRBJ2-7, with a weak D call TRBD1 (5 bases). V lost 5 bases and J lost 3, with 8 bases in between. The CDR3 runs 12 residues. Looked up from germline, CDR1 is SGHNT and CDR2 is YENEEA. This chain's CDR3 is CASSGDSYEQYF. The DNA of the CDR3 is TGTGCCAGCAGCGGCGACAGCTACGAGCAGTACTTC.

The chain couples TRBV4-3 to TRBJ2-6, with 10 bases identical to TRBD2. With V trimmed by 2 bases and J by 4 bases, 8 bases remained unmatched. This CDR3 comprises 18 residues. CDR1 LGHNA and CDR2 YSLEER come from the germline V gene. CDR3: CASSQFLAGAEGANVLTF. The CDR3 DNA is TGCGCCAGCAGCCAATTCCTAGCGGGAGCTGAGGGGGCCAACGTCCTGACTTTC.

In this sample, this clone turned up once. V gene TRBV5-8 combines with J gene TRBJ1-1; no clear D. Deletions cut 6 bases from V and 8 bases from J, with 17 bases between. The CDR3 consists of 13 residues. Germline CDR1 reads SGHTS; CDR2 reads YDEGEE. CDR3 sequence (DNA): TGTGCCAGCACCCACGGGTTCTATTGGGAAGCTTTCTTT. Amino acid sequence: CASTHGFYWEAFF.

The V gene is TRBV27, the J gene TRBJ2-4, with D perhaps matching TRBD1 (6 bases). Trimming pared 4 bases from V and 9 bases from J, leaving 16 bases between. The CDR3 is made up of 14 amino acids. Germline lookup yields CDR1 MNHEY and CDR2 SMNVEV (reference sequence). As DNA, the CDR3 is TGTGCCAGCAGTTCCCCCCCACAGGGAAGCATTCAGTACTTC. As protein: CASSSPPQGSIQYF.

The rearrangement uses TRBV11-2 and TRBJ1-1; D might be TRBD1 (5 bases). The V end was cut by 5 bases, the J end by 3 bases, with 19 bases between. The CDR3 consists of 16 residues. Germline CDR1 and CDR2: SGHAT and FQNNGV. DNA for the CDR3: TGTGCCAGCAGCCCCCGGGTAGGGGCCCGGGACACTGAAGCTTTCTTT. This gives the protein CASSPRVGARDTEAFF.

The genes are TRBV4-2 and TRBJ2-3, with TRBD2 matching over 11 bases. This CDR3 is 17 amino acids long. Unmatched junction bases numbered 6, after V lost 0 bases and J lost 4 bases. The V gene's germline CDR1 is LGHNA and CDR2 YNFKEQ. The CDR3 protein is CASSQEVAGGEADTQYF. CDR3 sequence (DNA): TGTGCCAGCAGCCAAGAGGTAGCGGGGGGGGAGGCAGATACGCAGTATTTT.

Concerning this clone: Other nucleotide sequences from this sample produce the same CDR3. This sequence joins TRBV6-5 and TRBJ2-7, with D possibly matching TRBD1 (6 bases). The CDR3 totals 12 residues. The germline gives CDR1 MNHEY, CDR2 SVGAGI. V gave up 6 bases and J gave up 3 bases, with 9 bases separating them. The CDR3 DNA reads as TGTGCCAGCAGCACGGACAGCTACGAGCAGTACTTC. Encoded protein: CASSTDSYEQYF.

The chain recombines TRBV28 with TRBJ1-4; TRBD1 aligns across 12 bases. Unmatched junction bases numbered 10, after V lost 5 bases and J lost 0 bases. CDR3 length: 19 residues. Looked up from germline, CDR1 is MDHEN and CDR2 is SYDVKM. The CDR3 spells CASSPWDRGLGSTNEKLFF. The CDR3 nucleotides read TGTGCCAGCAGTCCGTGGGACAGGGGGCTAGGCTCAACTAATGAAAAACTGTTTTTT.

This chain links TRBV10-2 with TRBJ1-5, with D unresolved. V was clipped by 8 bases and J by 1 base, with 12 bases between them. Germline assignment: CDR1 WSHSY and CDR2 SAAADI. CDR3 length: 14 residues. The CDR3 nucleotides read TGCGCCAGCCACACCGGGCTAAGCAATCAGCCCCAGCATTTT. Its protein is CASHTGLSNQPQHF.

This chain uses TRBV5-6 with TRBJ2-7; TRBD1 matches 7 bases. The junction had 7 bases not matched to a gene; V was cut back by 1 base and J by 0 bases. CDR1 is SGHDT and CDR2 is YYEEEE in the germline V gene. This CDR3 has 16 amino acids. The CDR3 DNA sequence: TGTGCCAGCAGCTTGCCCCCACAGGGGTCCTCCTACGAGCAGTACTTC. The encoded protein is CASSLPPQGSSYEQYF.

The chain employs TRBV5-1 and TRBJ1-3; no firm D call. Trimming removed 3 bases from V and 0 bases from J, with 10 bases in between. CDR3 length equals 15 residues. Per the germline V gene, CDR1 is SGHRS and CDR2 is YFSETQ. This chain's CDR3 is CASSSDWDSGNTIYF. The DNA of the CDR3 is TGCGCCAGCAGCTCGGACTGGGACTCTGGAAACACCATATATTTT.

This clone was recorded only once. Other DNA sequences in the same sample also yield this CDR3. The V gene is TRBV4-3, the J gene TRBJ2-7; D is perhaps TRBD2 (5 bases). Trimming shortened V by 0 bases and J by 3 bases, and 12 bases separated the two germline ends. This CDR3 has 15 residues. CDR1 is LGHNA, CDR2 YSLEER, per germline. The CDR3 reads CASSQDRAGLYEQYF. Here the CDR3 DNA reads TGCGCCAGCAGCCAAGATCGGGCAGGACTCTACGAGCAGTACTTC.

The chain employs TRBV7-6 and TRBJ2-5; D ambiguous. The CDR3 length is 13 residues. Germline V lookup: CDR1 SGHVS, CDR2 FNYEAQ. Deletions cut 5 bases from V and 5 bases from J, with 12 bases between. The CDR3 sequence is CASSLSFVETQYF. As DNA, the CDR3 is TGTGCCAGCAGCCTATCATTTGTGGAGACCCAGTACTTC.

The V and J genes are TRBV5-1 and TRBJ2-7, with a tentative D call TRBD1 (5 bases). Trimming cost V 1 base and J 0 bases, with 11 bases left between them. This CDR3 has 15 residues. CDR1 is SGHRS, CDR2 YFSETQ, per germline. CDR3 region: CASSLSVGLSYEQYF. CDR3 bases: TGCGCCAGCAGCTTGTCCGTGGGGCTCTCCTACGAGCAGTACTTC.

V usage is TRBV28 and J usage is TRBJ2-1; 10 positions agree with TRBD2. CDR3 length: 17 residues. Germline V CDR1 and CDR2: MDHEN, SYDVKM. V shed 1 base and J 3 bases; nucleotides not matched to a gene: 6. The CDR3 is CASSLLPTSGDYNEQFF. Written as DNA, the CDR3 is TGTGCCAGCAGTTTATTGCCTACTAGCGGGGACTACAATGAGCAGTTCTTC. The variable domain in full, with the rest retrieved from reference TRBV28 and TRBJ2-1, is DVKVTQSSRYLVKRTGEKVFLECVQDMDHENMFWYRQDPGLGLRLIYFSYDVKMKEKGDIPEGYSVSREKKERFSLILESASTNQTSMYLCASSLLPTSGDYNEQFFGPGTRLTVL.

With regard to this clone: The identical CDR3 is also encoded by other nucleotide sequences in the sample. The chain carries TRBV13 and TRBJ2-7; 7 bases are shared with TRBD1. Germline V CDR1 and CDR2: PRHDT, FYEKMQ (reference sequence). The CDR3 covers 14 residues. The trim removed 4 bases at V and 3 bases at J, leaving 6 bases unmatched. The CDR3 spells CASSSRTGNYEQYF. CDR3 bases: TGTGCCAGCAGCTCCCGGACAGGTAACTACGAGCAGTACTTC.

The chain is built from TRBV13 and TRBJ2-7, with TRBD2 matching over 13 bases. Germline CDR1 and CDR2: PRHDT and FYEKMQ (reference sequence). With V trimmed by 5 bases and J by 2 bases, 3 bases remained unmatched. The CDR3 extends over 15 amino acids. The CDR3 region is CASSATSGRAYEQYF. CDR3 bases: TGTGCCAGCAGCGCAACTAGCGGGAGGGCCTACGAGCAGTACTTC.

This rearrangement joins TRBV18 to TRBJ2-3; no clear D. This CDR3 region has 17 residues. Trimming left V 6 bases short and J 4 bases short, with 23 bases between. CDR1 and CDR2 (germline): KGHSH, LQKENI. CDR3 in amino acids: CASSPTSAVDPPDTQYF. The DNA for the CDR3 is TGTGCCAGCTCGCCTACCTCGGCGGTGGACCCCCCAGATACGCAGTATTTT.